A single sample gave rise to the 27 T cell receptor beta chains below, sequenced in a study of blood T cell repertoires in COVID-19. Profiling relied on immunoSEQ multiplex PCR, and the TCRdb table lists in-frame clones only, not all of them. The table includes about 250,000 clones, about nine tenths detected once. Material: PBMCs or T cells enriched from blood (not recorded which). The receptors were gathered from a woman aged 30 to 39 with acute COVID-19.

This rearrangement joins TRBV7-9 to TRBJ1-6, with D maybe TRBD1 (6 bases). CDR3 length: 15 residues. The germline CDR1 and CDR2 sequences are SEHNR and FQNEAQ (reference sequence). Trimming shortened V by 5 bases and J by 7 bases, and 15 bases separated the two germline ends. CDR3 DNA sequence: TGTGCCAGCAGCCCGCAGGGGTTGGACAATTCACCCCTCCACTTT. It encodes CASSPQGLDNSPLHF.

The gene calls are TRBV2 and TRBJ1-2; D call uncertain. Germline V gives CDR1 SNHLY, CDR2 FYNNEI. The length of the CDR3 is 16 residues. V lost 6 bases and J 4 bases, leaving 21 bases between the germline ends. The chain's CDR3 is CASSEKQRNLIYGYTF. In DNA form, the CDR3 reads TGTGCCAGCAGCGAGAAACAGCGGAATTTGATCTATGGCTACACCTTC.

The rearrangement links TRBV24-1 to TRBJ2-3, with D possibly TRBD1 on 6 matching bases. CDR1 KGHDR and CDR2 SFDVKD come from the germline V gene. The V and J ends lost 5 bases and 5 bases respectively, with 10 bases between them. CDR3 size: 13 residues. Here the CDR3 DNA reads TGTGCCACCAGTGGAGGGGGATTAGATACGCAGTATTTT. Protein: CATSGGGLDTQYF.

The chain links TRBV5-6 to TRBJ2-5; 9 positions agree with TRBD2. CDR3 length equals 13 residues. V lost 7 bases and J lost 4; bases outside the gene matches: 5. The germline V gene encodes CDR1 SGHDT and CDR2 YYEEEE. The CDR3: CASGGGAVETQYF. The DNA of the CDR3 is TGTGCCAGCGGCGGGGGGGCCGTAGAGACCCAGTACTTC.

The genes are TRBV5-5 and TRBJ1-2; unclear D gene. The ends were cut back, 0 bases at V and 4 bases at J, with 13 bases in the middle. Per germline, CDR1 SGHKS and CDR2 YYEKEE (reference sequence). The CDR3 is 15 residues long. The CDR3 protein is CASSLDGEEAYGYTF. CDR3 sequence (DNA): TGTGCCAGCAGCTTGGACGGGGAGGAAGCCTATGGCTACACCTTC.

V gene TRBV30 combines with J gene TRBJ1-1, with D tentatively TRBD1 (6 bases). CDR3 length: 15 residues. V was clipped by 2 bases and J by 1 base, with 14 bases between them. Germline CDR1 GTSNPN, CDR2 SVGIG (reference sequence). The CDR3 loop is CAWSPFGGANTEAFF. DNA for the CDR3: TGTGCCTGGAGTCCCTTCGGGGGGGCGAACACTGAAGCTTTCTTT.

The rearrangement uses TRBV4-1 and TRBJ1-5; 7 bases fit TRBD1. V shed 1 base, J shed 0 bases, and the junction held 6 bases outside the gene matches. The CDR3 has 17 residues. Germline V gene sequence: CDR1 MGHRA, CDR2 YSYEKL. The CDR3 spells CASSQGGQAYSNQPQHF. The CDR3 DNA is TGCGCCAGCAGCCAAGGAGGACAGGCCTATAGCAATCAGCCCCAGCATTTT.

This chain links TRBV5-6 with TRBJ2-7; 10 bases match TRBD1. V shed 4 bases and J 2 bases; nucleotides not matched to a gene: 6. The germline gives CDR1 SGHDT, CDR2 YYEEEE. The CDR3 spans 15 residues. The chain's CDR3 is CASSPSGTGAYEQYF. The CDR3 nucleotides are TGTGCCAGCAGCCCTTCCGGGACAGGGGCCTACGAGCAGTACTTC.

The CDR3 DNA follows: TGCGCCAGCAGCTTGGTGGCCCGGTGGAGCGGGGAGCTGTTTTTT. Translated, it gives CASSLVARWSGELFF. The chain joins TRBV5-1 to TRBJ2-2; D is undetermined. The CDR3 sequence is 15 residues long. Germline assignment: CDR1 SGHRS and CDR2 YFSETQ. Trimming took 0 bases from V and 7 from J, leaving 13 bases between them.

The rearrangement joins TRBV7-9 to TRBJ1-1, with 10 bases fitting TRBD1. The CDR3 is 14 residues long. V trimming: 4 bases; J trimming: 4 bases; junction bases outside the gene matches: 3. CDR1 SEHNR and CDR2 FQNEAQ come from the germline V gene (reference sequence). The CDR3 is CASSWTGGSTEAFF. CDR3 DNA sequence: TGTGCCAGCAGCTGGACAGGGGGGAGCACTGAAGCTTTCTTT. The full variable domain, with the rest looked up from reference TRBV7-9 and TRBJ1-1, is DTGVSQNPRHKITKRGQNVTFRCDPISEHNRLYWYRQTLGQGPEFLTYFQNEAQLEKSRLLSDRFSAERPKGSFSTLEIQRTEQGDSAMYLCASSWTGGSTEAFFGQGTRLTVV.

The chain recombines TRBV2 with TRBJ1-1, with 8 bases that match TRBD1. V dropped 7 bases and J dropped 0; count of bases not matched to a gene: 10. There are 16 residues in the CDR3. CDR1 and CDR2 from the germline V gene are SNHLY and FYNNEI. CDR3 bases: TGTGCCAGCAATGGACAGGGAGCCGTCATGAACACTGAAGCTTTCTTT. It is translated as CASNGQGAVMNTEAFF.

This chain joins TRBV29-1 and TRBJ2-3; 9 bases align to TRBD2. Germline CDR1 reads SQVTM; CDR2 reads ANQGSEA. The CDR3 runs to 14 residues. Trimming removed 8 bases from V and 4 bases from J; junction bases left unmatched: 10. The CDR3 spells CSYQGSSGADTQYF. The CDR3 DNA reads TGCAGCTACCAGGGGTCTAGCGGGGCAGATACGCAGTATTTT.

The CDR3 region is CASSQNRGDYGYTF. The CDR3 DNA reads TGCGCCAGCAGCCAGAACAGGGGTGACTATGGCTACACCTTC. This chain uses TRBV4-1 with TRBJ1-2; 7 positions match TRBD1. The ends lost 3 bases at V and 3 bases at J; junction bases unmatched: 4. The germline CDR1 and CDR2 sequences are MGHRA and YSYEKL. The CDR3 length is 14 residues.

V and J are TRBV18 and TRBJ1-4; TRBD1 might be the D (6 bases). V dropped 2 bases and J dropped 6 bases, with 13 bases sitting between them. Germline V CDR1 and CDR2: KGHSH, LQKENI. This CDR3 is 15 amino acids long. CDR3: CASSPSRGGDEKLFF. CDR3 bases: TGTGCCAGCTCACCATCTCGCGGGGGCGATGAAAAACTGTTTTTT. Variable domain in full (rest from reference TRBV18 and TRBJ1-4): NAGVMQNPRHLVRRRGQEARLRCSPMKGHSHVYWYRQLPEEGLKFMVYLQKENIIDESGMPKERFSAEFPKEGPSILRIQQVVRGDSAAYFCASSPSRGGDEKLFFGSGTQLSVL.

The genes are TRBV18 and TRBJ1-6, with 7 bases matching TRBD1. Germline loops: CDR1 KGHSH, CDR2 LQKENI. This CDR3 has 15 residues. Trimming removed 3 bases from V and 8 bases from J; junction bases left unmatched: 7. Here the CDR3 DNA reads TGTGCCAGCTCACCTACAGGGGACGGGGATTCACCCCTCCACTTT. It specifies CASSPTGDGDSPLHF.

V is TRBV11-2 and J is TRBJ2-7; 9 positions match TRBD2. The CDR3 is 15 amino acids. The germline gives CDR1 SGHAT, CDR2 FQNNGV. J lost 3 bases, V lost 4 bases, and 7 bases had no gene match. The CDR3 nucleotides are TGTGCCAGCAGCTATAGCGGGGGCGCCGACTACGAGCAGTACTTC. This translates into CASSYSGGADYEQYF.

V usage is TRBV30 and J usage is TRBJ1-1, with 8 bases fitting TRBD1. CDR3 length equals 15 residues. CDR1 is GTSNPN and CDR2 is SVGIG in the germline V gene (reference sequence). V lost 3 bases and J lost 1; bases outside the gene matches: 7. The CDR3, as DNA: TGTGCCTGGAGCCCGACAGGGGAAGGGAACACTGAAGCTTTCTTT. It is translated as CAWSPTGEGNTEAFF.

The V call is TRBV5-4, the J call TRBJ2-5, with 11 bases aligning to TRBD2. Germline-derived CDR1 and CDR2 are SGHNT and YYREEE (reference sequence). V was clipped by 0 bases and J by 5 bases; unmatched bases: 6. CDR3 length: 16 amino acids. DNA for the CDR3: TGTGCCAGCAGCTTGGGGAAAGGACTAGCGGGCGAGACCCAGTACTTC. Protein sequence: CASSLGKGLAGETQYF.

The chain combines TRBV28 with TRBJ2-3; 12 bases match TRBD2. CDR1 MDHEN and CDR2 SYDVKM come from the germline V gene. The CDR3 is made up of 16 amino acids. With 4 bases clipped from V and 1 base from J, the junction kept 3 bases outside the gene matches. The CDR3 spells CASSSASGGGTDTQYF. Here the CDR3 DNA reads TGTGCCAGCAGTTCGGCTAGCGGGGGGGGCACAGATACGCAGTATTTT.

V usage is TRBV10-3 and J usage is TRBJ1-5; TRBD1 agrees at 11 bases. The CDR3 runs to 14 residues. The trim removed 6 bases at V and 5 bases at J, leaving 3 bases unmatched. CDR1 and CDR2 (germline): ENHRY, SYGVKD. Written as DNA, the CDR3 is TGTGCCATCAGGGGACAGGGGGGGGATCAGCCCCAGCATTTT. This codes for CAIRGQGGDQPQHF.

This chain joins TRBV9 and TRBJ1-1, with D possibly matching TRBD1 (6 bases). V lost 2 bases, J lost 0 bases, and 11 bases lay in between. Germline lookup yields CDR1 SGDLS and CDR2 YYNGEE. The CDR3 loop spans 15 amino acids. CDR3 nucleotides: TGTGCCAGCAGCGTCTCGACAGGCTTGAACACTGAAGCTTTCTTT. Its translation is CASSVSTGLNTEAFF.

In its sample, this clone was seen a few times. The V call is TRBV7-9, the J call TRBJ2-7; 8 positions agree with TRBD1. Looked up from germline, CDR1 is SEHNR and CDR2 is FQNEAQ (reference sequence). The CDR3 is 13 amino acids. V trimming: 9 bases; J trimming: 0 bases; junction bases outside the gene matches: 4. The DNA of the CDR3 is TGTGCCAGGGGGACAGGTCACTCCTACGAGCAGTACTTC. It is translated as CARGTGHSYEQYF.

The V call is TRBV10-2, the J call TRBJ1-6; 11 nucleotides match TRBD1. The CDR3 totals 16 residues. The trim removed 5 bases at V and 4 bases at J, leaving 4 bases unmatched. Germline V gene sequence: CDR1 WSHSY, CDR2 SAAADI. CDR3 in amino acids: CASSSGTGGYNSPLHF. CDR3 DNA sequence: TGCGCCAGCAGTAGCGGGACAGGGGGGTATAATTCACCCCTCCACTTT.

The J gene is TRBJ1-1, the V gene TRBV5-1; 10 nucleotides agree with TRBD1. The CDR3 spans 14 residues. The V gene end was trimmed by 4 bases and the J gene end by 7 bases; junction bases not matched to a gene: 7. Germline V gene data show CDR1 as SGHRS and CDR2 as YFSETQ. The CDR3 loop is CASSKTGGLLEAFF. The CDR3 bases are TGCGCCAGCAGCAAGACAGGGGGCCTCCTTGAAGCTTTCTTT.

The chain couples TRBV29-1 to TRBJ1-1; D not resolved. CDR3 length: 13 amino acids. Germline V lookup: CDR1 SQVTM, CDR2 ANQGSEA. Trimming stripped 2 bases from V and 5 bases from J, with 12 bases between. Here the CDR3 DNA reads TGCAGCGTTGAATGGTCCAGTAAGACTGAAGCTTTCTTT. Amino acids: CSVEWSSKTEAFF.

The chain carries TRBV6-5 and TRBJ1-2; possible D gene TRBD1, 5 bases. Germline V lookup: CDR1 MNHEY, CDR2 SVGAGI. The CDR3 sequence is 13 residues long. Trimming took off 2 bases at V and 2 bases at J, with 6 bases between the two ends. The CDR3 loop is CASSYDRNYGYTF. As DNA, the CDR3 is TGTGCCAGCAGTTACGACAGAAACTATGGCTACACCTTC.

This chain joins TRBV27 and TRBJ2-7; 12 bases agree with TRBD1. CDR1 is MNHEY and CDR2 is SMNVEV in the germline V gene (reference sequence). The CDR3 is 13 residues long. Trimming removed 8 bases from V and 4 bases from J; junction bases left unmatched: 3. The CDR3 loop reads CASRDRGLYEQYF. The CDR3 DNA reads as TGTGCCAGCCGGGACAGGGGGCTTTACGAGCAGTACTTC.